One sample yielded the 27 T cell receptor beta chains listed below, sequenced in a study of blood T cell repertoires in COVID-19. Repertoires were generated with immunoSEQ multiplex PCR, while TCRdb's copy carries only in-frame clones and drops some. The data show under 300,000 clones, 86% seen once. Material for sequencing was peripheral blood. All receptors derive from a woman aged 25-40 years with COVID-19, enrolled during active disease.

This rearrangement joins TRBV7-2 to TRBJ2-7; 8 bases fit TRBD1. Trimming cost V 8 bases and J 5 bases; bases outside gene matches: 14. Per germline, CDR1 SGHTA and CDR2 FQGNSA. The CDR3 has 15 amino acids. CDR3 region: CASSLWGTGIHEQYF. DNA of the CDR3: TGTGCCAGCTCCTTATGGGGGACAGGTATCCACGAGCAGTACTTC.

V gene TRBV27 combines with J gene TRBJ2-1; the D gene is possibly TRBD2 (5 bases). CDR3 length: 15 amino acids. Germline V CDR1 and CDR2: MNHEY, SMNVEV (reference sequence). V was pared by 6 bases and J by 7 bases, with 19 bases between. DNA for the CDR3: TGTGCCAGCAGCCGAACACTAGACGGGGATAATGAGCAGTTCTTC. Translation gives CASSRTLDGDNEQFF.

The V and J genes are TRBV5-4 and TRBJ1-5; a weak D match, TRBD1 (6 bases). Trimming took 4 bases from V and 4 from J, leaving 21 bases between them. The CDR3 loop spans 17 amino acids. Germline V CDR1 and CDR2: SGHNT, YYREEE (reference sequence). In nucleotides, the CDR3 is TGTGCCAGCAGCCGACGAACCCCGGGACAACTAAATCAGCCCCAGCATTTT. Translated, it gives CASSRRTPGQLNQPQHF.

J is TRBJ2-7 and V is TRBV4-2; TRBD1 is a possible D gene (6 bases). The CDR3 extends over 14 amino acids. The V end was cut by 3 bases, the J end by 0 bases, with 9 bases between. CDR1 and CDR2 from the germline V gene are LGHNA and YNFKEQ. As DNA, the CDR3 is TGTGCCAGCAGCCACGGGGACATCTCCTACGAGCAGTACTTC. This gives the protein CASSHGDISYEQYF.

Only a few counts were recorded for this clone. The chain joins TRBV28 to TRBJ1-3, with unresolved D. V was trimmed by 3 bases and J by 0 bases, leaving 9 bases between them. Germline CDR1 is MDHEN and CDR2 is SYDVKM. The CDR3 contains 15 residues. The CDR3 DNA sequence: TGTGCCAGCAGTTTTTCCCTCTACTCTGGAAACACCATATATTTT. Amino acid sequence: CASSFSLYSGNTIYF.

The genes are TRBV3-1 (or the pseudogene TRBV3-2) and TRBJ2-7, with 8 bases fitting TRBD1. Trimming cost V 4 bases and J 3 bases; bases outside gene matches: 8. The CDR3 loop spans 15 amino acids. Germline-derived CDR1 and CDR2 are LGHDT and YNNKEL (reference sequence). CDR3 DNA sequence: TGTGCCAGCAGCCCATCCTGGACAGGGAGCTACGAGCAGTACTTC. This encodes CASSPSWTGSYEQYF.

The genes are TRBV7-9 and TRBJ1-1; D might be TRBD1 (6 bases). The V and J ends lost 6 bases and 1 base respectively, with 21 bases between them. This CDR3 is 17 amino acids long. The germline gives CDR1 SEHNR, CDR2 FQNEAQ (reference sequence). The CDR3 region has the DNA TGTGCCAGCAGGTCACCGGGGGGCCATTTGGGGAACACTGAAGCTTTCTTT. Protein: CASRSPGGHLGNTEAFF.

The chain couples TRBV7-6 to TRBJ2-3; 7 bases map to TRBD2. The CDR3 contains 18 residues. The V and J ends lost 7 bases and 5 bases, in that order; junction bases with no gene match: 21. The germline gives CDR1 SGHVS, CDR2 FNYEAQ. The CDR3 region has the DNA TGTGCCAGCACTCCGCACGGCGGTGCCGGGACTACATTAGATACGCAGTATTTT. The encoded protein is CASTPHGGAGTTLDTQYF.

This rearrangement joins TRBV27 to TRBJ1-1; D unclear. The CDR3 is 14 residues long. Per germline, CDR1 MNHEY and CDR2 SMNVEV (reference sequence). The V end was cut by 3 bases, the J end by 7 bases, with 15 bases between. CDR3 sequence reads: CASSFRPTQNEAFF. DNA of the CDR3: TGTGCCAGCAGTTTCCGTCCCACACAGAATGAAGCTTTCTTT.

V usage is TRBV7-2 and J usage is TRBJ2-1, with no clear D. The CDR3 loop spans 15 amino acids. Germline lookup yields CDR1 SGHTA and CDR2 FQGNSA. Between the trimmed V and J ends, which lost 7 bases and 6 bases, there was a span of 19 bases. The CDR3 is CASTLGRSYINEQFF. The CDR3 bases are TGTGCCAGCACCCTTGGCCGGAGCTACATCAATGAGCAGTTCTTC.

This chain links TRBV10-2 with TRBJ1-2, with D perhaps TRBD1 (5 bases). Germline V gene sequence: CDR1 WSHSY, CDR2 SAAADI. The CDR3 extends over 16 amino acids. V dropped 4 bases and J dropped 2 bases, with 17 bases sitting between them. For the CDR3, the DNA is TGCGCCAGCAGTGCTGCCGGGGCGGCGGGGAACTATGGCTACACCTTC. Protein sequence: CASSAAGAAGNYGYTF.

The V gene is TRBV6-5, the J gene TRBJ2-6, with a possible D match to TRBD2 (5 bases). Trimming shortened V by 0 bases and J by 4 bases, and 7 bases separated the two germline ends. The CDR3 has 15 amino acids. Germline assignment: CDR1 MNHEY and CDR2 SVGAGI. Here the CDR3 reads CASSYSGEGANVLTF. The CDR3, as DNA: TGTGCCAGCAGTTACTCCGGGGAGGGGGCCAACGTCCTGACTTTC.

The V gene is TRBV6-5, the J gene TRBJ1-2, with D tentatively TRBD1 (6 bases). Germline V CDR1 and CDR2: MNHEY, SVGAGI. V lost 6 bases to trimming and J lost 7 bases, with 18 bases between them. The CDR3 runs to 14 residues. The CDR3 is CASRSTGILSGYTF. The CDR3 DNA reads TGTGCCAGCAGGTCAACAGGGATATTAAGTGGCTACACCTTC.

The chain links TRBV7-8 to TRBJ2-7, with D possibly TRBD1 on 6 matching bases. The CDR3 is made up of 15 amino acids. Germline lookup yields CDR1 SGHVS and CDR2 FQNEAQ. The germline V and J ends were trimmed by 5 bases and 6 bases, with 20 bases remaining between them. The CDR3 loop reads CASSNFGGYVSEQYF. CDR3 nucleotide sequence: TGTGCCAGCAGCAATTTTGGGGGCTACGTGAGCGAGCAGTACTTC.

J is TRBJ1-2 and V is TRBV6-5, with no clear D. The CDR3 loop spans 14 amino acids. Trimming shortened V by 8 bases and J by 2 bases, and 15 bases separated the two germline ends. Germline V gene data show CDR1 as MNHEY and CDR2 as SVGAGI. Written as DNA, the CDR3 is TGTGCCAGCGCTTCGGTTGGGCTGAACTATGGCTACACCTTC. This sequence encodes CASASVGLNYGYTF.

CDR3 amino acids: CASNFRGGSPGGYTF. CDR3 bases: TGTGCCAGCAACTTCAGAGGGGGTTCCCCGGGGGGCTACACCTTC. The J gene is TRBJ1-2, the V gene TRBV5-4, with a possible D match to TRBD1 (6 bases). Germline values: CDR1 SGHNT, CDR2 YYREEE (reference sequence). V was pared by 6 bases and J by 8 bases, with 23 bases between. There are 15 residues in the CDR3.

This rearrangement joins TRBV5-1 to TRBJ2-7; D call uncertain. CDR1 SGHRS and CDR2 YFSETQ come from the germline V gene. The CDR3 contains 11 residues. Trimming stripped 0 bases from V and 6 bases from J, with 4 bases between. The CDR3 region is CASSLGPEQYF. CDR3 DNA: TGCGCCAGCAGCTTGGGGCCCGAGCAGTACTTC.

The chain carries TRBV2 and TRBJ2-5; 8 bases line up with TRBD2. J was trimmed by 3 bases and V by 1 base; bases with no gene match: 4. The CDR3 has 15 amino acids. Germline V gives CDR1 SNHLY, CDR2 FYNNEI. CDR3 sequence: CASSEEVAGKETQYF. Here the CDR3 DNA reads TGTGCCAGCAGTGAAGAGGTAGCGGGGAAAGAGACCCAGTACTTC. The full variable domain, its missing parts supplied by reference TRBV2 and TRBJ2-5, is EPEVTQTPSHQVTQMGQEVILRCVPISNHLYFYWYRQILGQKVEFLVSFYNNEISEKSEIFDDQFSVERPDGSNFTLKIRSTKLEDSAMYFCASSEEVAGKETQYFGPGTRLLVL.

The chain joins TRBV10-2 to TRBJ2-7, with TRBD1 identical over 7 bases. The CDR3 sequence is 13 residues long. CDR1 is WSHSY, CDR2 SAAADI, per germline. V lost 3 bases to trimming and J lost 2 bases; unmatched junction nucleotides: 1. CDR3 sequence reads: CASSDQGAYEQYF. CDR3 nucleotide sequence: TGCGCCAGCAGTGACCAGGGGGCCTACGAGCAGTACTTC.

This clone has at least ten counts. Other DNA variants within this sample encode the same CDR3. The chain has TRBV7-2 and TRBJ1-1; D unclear. Between the trimmed V and J ends, which lost 5 bases and 1 base, there was a span of 2 bases. There are 11 residues in the CDR3. The germline CDR1 and CDR2 sequences are SGHTA and FQGNSA. Here the CDR3 reads CASSQNTEAFF. In nucleotides, the CDR3 is TGTGCCAGCAGCCAGAACACTGAAGCTTTCTTT.

The chain employs TRBV18 and TRBJ1-3, with 8 bases that match TRBD1. Germline V gene sequence: CDR1 KGHSH, CDR2 LQKENI. The CDR3 has 17 residues. Trimming took 1 base from V and 1 from J; bases not matched to a gene: 6. DNA of the CDR3: TGTGCCAGCTCACCACTACCGGACAGGGCATCTGGAAACACCATATATTTT. As protein: CASSPLPDRASGNTIYF.

V gene TRBV18 combines with J gene TRBJ2-3; D remains ambiguous. Germline V CDR1 and CDR2: KGHSH, LQKENI. V gave up 0 bases and J gave up 1 base, with 8 bases separating them. This CDR3 is built from 15 residues. The CDR3, as DNA: TGTGCCAGCTCACCACCCTCGCAGGGCACAGATACGCAGTATTTT. Its protein is CASSPPSQGTDTQYF.

The chain carries TRBV4-1 and TRBJ1-4; D unresolved. The V gene lost 7 bases and the J gene lost 9 bases, with 12 bases spanning the gap. Per the germline V gene, CDR1 is MGHRA and CDR2 is YSYEKL. CDR3 size: 12 residues. DNA for the CDR3: TGCGCCAGCACTTCAAGAGAGCAAAAACTGTTTTTT. Amino acid sequence: CASTSREQKLFF.

The V gene is TRBV7-9, the J gene TRBJ2-6; D gene uncertain. Per the germline V gene, CDR1 is SEHNR and CDR2 is FQNEAQ (reference sequence). The CDR3 consists of 12 residues. The V end lost 8 bases, the J end lost 1 base, and 3 bases lay between the germline ends. The CDR3 reads CASRSGANVLTF. The CDR3 DNA is TGTGCCAGCCGGTCTGGGGCCAACGTCCTGACTTTC.

The V gene is TRBV3-1 (or the pseudogene TRBV3-2), the J gene TRBJ1-2, with TRBD1 as a possible D gene (5 bases). V was clipped by 0 bases and J by 7 bases, with 15 bases between them. Germline loops: CDR1 LGHDT, CDR2 YNNKEL (reference sequence). The CDR3 is 15 amino acids. In nucleotides, the CDR3 is TGTGCCAGCAGCCAAGATCCGCGGGGGAGGGGTGGCTACACCTTC. Its protein is CASSQDPRGRGGYTF.

The rearrangement joins TRBV12-3 or TRBV12-4 to TRBJ1-2; 8 bases are shared with TRBD1. The CDR3 runs to 13 residues. V shed 3 bases, J shed 8 bases, and the junction held 5 bases outside the gene matches. CDR3 sequence (DNA): TGTGCCAGCAGTTTCGGACAGGGACGGGGCTACACCTTC. Amino acid sequence: CASSFGQGRGYTF.

In its sample, this clone was seen once. The CDR3 reads CASSPMFVRTSGGNKGTGELFF. The CDR3 region has the DNA TGCGCCAGCAGCCCTATGTTTGTGAGGACTAGCGGGGGGAACAAGGGGACCGGGGAGCTGTTTTTT. The gene calls are TRBV4-1 and TRBJ2-2, with 14 bases identical to TRBD2. The length of the CDR3 is 22 residues. Germline V gene sequence: CDR1 MGHRA, CDR2 YSYEKL. The J segment lost 5 bases and the V segment lost 4 bases, leaving 21 bases of the junction unmatched.